Below, 18 T cell receptor beta chains from the same sample are listed, as sequenced in a study of T-cell reconstitution after alpha-beta-depleted transplantation in children. Unique molecular identifiers were built into the TCRbeta library. TCRdb independently ran MiXCR on the PCR reads; one entry per CDR3 protein. The sample yields over 200,000 distinct CDR3 sequences, roughly 9% seen once. The starting material was PBMCs from the stem cell graft donor, obtained from the stem cell graft. These TCRs come from a human donor who donated a stem cell graft to a child with acute lymphoblastic leukemia.

The chain uses TRBV5-1 and TRBJ1-1, with no clear D. CDR3 length equals 14 residues. V was trimmed by 4 bases and J by 4 bases, leaving 14 bases between them. Per germline, CDR1 SGHRS and CDR2 YFSETQ. The CDR3 loop reads CASSPRRESTEAFF. The DNA of the CDR3 is TGCGCCAGCAGCCCGAGGCGGGAGAGCACTGAAGCTTTCTTT. Full variable domain (outside the CDR3, taken from reference TRBV5-1 and TRBJ1-1): KAGVTQTPRYLIKTRGQQVTLSCSPISGHRSVSWYQQTPGQGLQFLFEYFSETQRNKGNFPGRFSGRQFSNSRSEMNVSTLELGDSALYLCASSPRRESTEAFFGQGTRLTVV.

The rearrangement uses TRBV11-2 and TRBJ2-7; D is perhaps TRBD1 or TRBD2 (5 bases each). This CDR3 contains 14 residues. V was shortened by 3 bases and J by 7 bases, with 16 bases between the two germline ends. CDR1 and CDR2 (germline): SGHAT, FQNNGV. The chain's CDR3 is CASSFPGRNFEQYF. CDR3 DNA sequence: TGTGCCAGCAGCTTCCCGGGACGGAATTTTGAGCAGTACTTC.

This clonotype has at least ten counts. The gene calls are TRBV20-1 and TRBJ1-3; 9 bases match TRBD1. This CDR3 is built from 15 residues. Germline-derived CDR1 and CDR2 are DFQATT and SNEGSKA (reference sequence). The V and J ends lost 5 bases and 3 bases, in that order; junction bases with no gene match: 8. The CDR3 here is CSAGGQGLFGNTIYF. For the CDR3, the DNA is TGCAGTGCTGGGGGACAGGGACTATTTGGAAACACCATATATTTT.

In its sample, this clonotype was seen many times. This chain connects TRBV6-5 to TRBJ2-2, with D unclear. CDR1 MNHEY and CDR2 SVGAGI come from the germline V gene. The CDR3 has 16 residues. The V end was cut by 2 bases, the J end by 1 base, with 11 bases between. CDR3 DNA: TGTGCCAGCAGTTACGGAAGGAGACAGAACACCGGGGAGCTGTTTTTT. Translation: CASSYGRRQNTGELFF.

The chain links TRBV3-1 to TRBJ2-7, with 10 bases matching TRBD2. Germline CDR1 reads LGHDT; CDR2 reads YNNKEL (reference sequence). The CDR3 contains 15 residues. J lost 3 bases, V lost 0 bases, and 2 bases had no gene match. The CDR3 DNA follows: TGTGCCAGCAGCCAAGATCCTAGCGGGGGCTACGAGCAGTACTTC. As protein: CASSQDPSGGYEQYF.

The gene calls are TRBV12-3 or TRBV12-4 and TRBJ1-1, with D maybe TRBD1 (6 bases). There are 12 residues in the CDR3. Trimming cost V 6 bases and J 11 bases, with 16 bases left between them. This CDR3 reads CASRGPGTKAFF. The CDR3 region has the DNA TGTGCCAGCAGGGGTCCCGGGACAAAGGCTTTCTTT.

In this sample, this clonotype turned up once. The V gene is TRBV14, the J gene TRBJ2-7; D uncertain. This CDR3 is 14 amino acids long. V lost 4 bases, J lost 3 bases, and 13 bases lay in between. Germline V gene data show CDR1 as SGHDN and CDR2 as FVKESK. DNA for the CDR3: TGTGCCAGCAGCCCAACTATACGGGTCTACGAGCAGTACTTC. Its protein is CASSPTIRVYEQYF.

This clonotype has a single count. V is TRBV7-8 and J is TRBJ1-2, with a possible D match to TRBD1 (5 bases). Trimming took 3 bases from V and 0 from J, leaving 8 bases between them. Germline CDR1 SGHVS, CDR2 FQNEAQ. The CDR3 loop spans 14 amino acids. The chain's CDR3 is CASSFSGTNYGYTF. In DNA, the CDR3 is TGTGCCAGCAGCTTTTCAGGGACTAACTATGGCTACACCTTC.

Only a few counts were recorded for this clonotype. One end of the junction is discordant with germline, which a read error may explain. The chain couples TRBV19 to TRBJ2-1; 8 bases agree with TRBD1. The CDR3 totals 12 residues. Looked up from germline, CDR1 is LNHDA and CDR2 is SQIVND (reference sequence). CDR3 coding DNA: TGTGCCAGTAGTCTGAGGACAGGGTTTGTGGTCTTC. It is translated as CASSLRTGFVVF. The full variable domain, in which reference TRBV19 and TRBJ2-1 provide the parts outside the CDR3, is DGGITQSPKYLFRKEGQNVTLSCEQNLNHDAMYWYRQDPGQGLRLIYYSQIVNDFQKGDIAEGYSVSREKKESFPLTVTSAQKNPTAFYLCASSLRTGFVVFGPGTRLTVL.

The rearrangement uses TRBV5-4 and TRBJ2-3, with 9 bases fitting TRBD2. Germline V gene sequence: CDR1 SGHNT, CDR2 YYREEE (reference sequence). The V and J ends lost 5 bases and 2 bases, in that order; junction bases with no gene match: 9. This CDR3 spans 16 amino acids. CDR3 DNA sequence: TGTGCCAGCAGTAGAATAGCGGGGGTGTACACAGATACGCAGTATTTT. Its protein is CASSRIAGVYTDTQYF.

This clonotype was recorded a few times. As DNA, the CDR3 is TGCGCCAGCAGTGTCCCGCCGGGACTAGCGGGGAGAAAGAATGAGCAGTTCTTC. It translates to CASSVPPGLAGRKNEQFF. V usage is TRBV10-2 and J usage is TRBJ2-1; 13 bases match TRBD2. CDR3 size: 18 residues. The V segment lost 4 bases and the J segment 7 bases; nucleotides outside the gene matches: 13. CDR1 is WSHSY, CDR2 SAAADI, per germline.

This clonotype has a handful of counts. The chain links TRBV11-3 to TRBJ1-1; unclear D gene. This CDR3 comprises 13 residues. The V gene lost 2 bases and the J gene lost 3 bases, with 7 bases spanning the gap. CDR1 is SGHNT, CDR2 YENEEA, per germline. CDR3 DNA sequence: TGTGCCAGCAGCTTAACGGATTACACTGAAGCTTTCTTT. The encoded protein is CASSLTDYTEAFF.

This clonotype was seen repeatedly, ten times or more. The V and J genes are TRBV5-1 and TRBJ2-1; D uncertain. The CDR3 totals 13 residues. Germline CDR1 reads SGHRS; CDR2 reads YFSETQ. V lost 0 bases and J 6 bases, leaving 7 bases between the germline ends. CDR3 sequence (DNA): TGCGCCAGCAGCTTGGGGTTTATCAATGAGCAGTTCTTC. Encoded protein: CASSLGFINEQFF.

In this sample, this clonotype turned up a few times. The chain joins TRBV2 to TRBJ2-2; D remains ambiguous. Germline V gene sequence: CDR1 SNHLY, CDR2 FYNNEI. CDR3 length equals 12 residues. Trimming shortened V by 9 bases and J by 0 bases, and 5 bases separated the two germline ends. CDR3 sequence: CARRTNTGELFF. The CDR3 DNA is TGTGCCAGAAGAACGAACACCGGGGAGCTGTTTTTT.

This clonotype was observed many times. The rearrangement uses TRBV9 and TRBJ1-4; possible D gene TRBD1, 6 bases. This CDR3 region has 15 residues. Trimming pared 4 bases from V and 3 bases from J, leaving 13 bases between. Germline loops: CDR1 SGDLS, CDR2 YYNGEE. CDR3 loop: CASSPHRDSNEKLFF. In nucleotides, the CDR3 is TGTGCCAGCAGCCCGCACAGGGATTCTAATGAAAAACTGTTTTTT.

The V and J genes are TRBV12-3 or TRBV12-4 and TRBJ2-2; D possibly corresponds to TRBD2 (7 bases). The CDR3 contains 15 residues. Trimming removed 5 bases from V and 6 bases from J, with 16 bases in between. CDR3 loop: CASSLLVGGPGELFF. DNA for the CDR3: TGTGCCAGCAGTCTCCTGGTGGGGGGGCCCGGGGAGCTGTTTTTT.

The chain couples TRBV18 to TRBJ1-6; D is perhaps TRBD1 (5 bases). V lost 4 bases, J lost 7 bases, and 14 bases lay in between. The CDR3 extends over 15 amino acids. Germline CDR1 reads KGHSH; CDR2 reads LQKENI. The CDR3 sequence: CASSLTQVRNSPLHF. The DNA of the CDR3 is TGTGCCAGCTCACTCACACAGGTGCGAAATTCACCCCTCCACTTT.

This clonotype was seen ten or more times. This chain joins TRBV6-2 or TRBV6-3 and TRBJ1-3; D remains unclear. This CDR3 region has 17 residues. V lost 5 bases and J 2 bases, leaving 19 bases between the germline ends. Per the germline V gene, CDR1 is MNHEY and CDR2 is SVGEGT. The CDR3 coding sequence is TGTGCCAGCAGTACCTTTCCTCAGCGAGACACTGGAAACACCATATATTTT. It yields the protein CASSTFPQRDTGNTIYF.